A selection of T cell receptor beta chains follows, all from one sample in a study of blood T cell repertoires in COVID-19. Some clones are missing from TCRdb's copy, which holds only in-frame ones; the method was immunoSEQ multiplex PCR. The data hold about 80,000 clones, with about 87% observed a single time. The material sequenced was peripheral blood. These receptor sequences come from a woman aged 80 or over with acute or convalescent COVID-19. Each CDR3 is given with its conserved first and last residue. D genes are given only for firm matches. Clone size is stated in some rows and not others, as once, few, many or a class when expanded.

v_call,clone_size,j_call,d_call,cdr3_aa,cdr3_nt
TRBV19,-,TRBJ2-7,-,CASSIALVAVTRIYEQYF,TGTGCCAGTAGTATAGCCCTCGTCGCGGTCACAAGAATCTACGAGCAGTACTTC
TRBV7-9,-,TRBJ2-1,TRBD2,CASSLGGAGGVNEQFF,TGTGCCAGCAGCTTAGGGGGAGCGGGAGGGGTCAATGAGCAGTTCTTC
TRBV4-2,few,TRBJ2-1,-,CASSQAWDIDNEQFF,TGTGCCAGCAGCCAAGCTTGGGACATTGACAATGAGCAGTTCTTC
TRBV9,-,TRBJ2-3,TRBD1,CASSVGPGTGPDTQYF,TGTGCCAGCAGCGTAGGGCCCGGGACAGGGCCAGATACGCAGTATTTT
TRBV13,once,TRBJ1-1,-,CASSHRALNTEAFF,TGTGCCAGCAGCCACAGAGCCCTGAACACTGAAGCTTTCTTT
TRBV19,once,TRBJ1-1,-,CASSIAINTEAFF,TGTGCCAGTAGTATAGCAATTAACACTGAAGCTTTCTTT
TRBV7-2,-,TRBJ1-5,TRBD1,CASSPQQGAQHF,TGTGCCAGCAGCCCCCAACAGGGGGCTCAGCATTTT
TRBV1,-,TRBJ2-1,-,CTSSQWFGTSGSSYNEQFF,TGCACCAGCAGCCAATGGTTCGGGACTAGCGGGAGTAGCTACAATGAGCAGTTCTTC
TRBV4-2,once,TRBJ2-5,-,CASSQEPGLLGAQYF,TGTGCCAGCAGCCAAGAGCCTGGTCTTCTCGGGGCCCAGTACTTC
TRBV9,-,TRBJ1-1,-,CASSVAQVGNTEAFF,TGTGCCAGCAGCGTAGCTCAGGTGGGGAACACTGAAGCTTTCTTT
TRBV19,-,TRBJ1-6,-,CASSSRGGQGFSPLHF,TGTGCCAGTAGTTCCCGGGGGGGCCAAGGGTTTTCACCCCTCCACTTT
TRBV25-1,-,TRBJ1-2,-,CASRAPGNYGYTF,TGTGCCAGCCGCGCCCCGGGAAACTATGGCTACACCTTC
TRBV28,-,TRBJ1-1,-,CASSSGYLNTEAFF,TGTGCCAGCAGTTCAGGCTACCTGAACACTGAAGCTTTCTTT
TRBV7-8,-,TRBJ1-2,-,CASSLVGLYNYGYTF,TGTGCCAGCAGCTTAGTGGGGCTGTACAACTATGGCTACACCTTC
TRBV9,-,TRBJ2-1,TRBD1,CASSVGDRDYNEQFF,TGTGCCAGCAGCGTAGGGGACAGGGATTACAATGAGCAGTTCTTC
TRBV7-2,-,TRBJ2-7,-,CASSLGPFSNYEQYF,TGTGCCAGCAGCTTAGGCCCCTTTAGTAACTACGAGCAGTACTTC
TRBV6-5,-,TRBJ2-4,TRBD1,CASSRMTGGQNIQYF,TGTGCCAGCAGCAGGATGACAGGGGGTCAAAACATTCAGTACTTC
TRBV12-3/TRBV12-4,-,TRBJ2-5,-,CASSRGSQETQYF,TGTGCCAGCAGCCGGGGGTCTCAAGAGACCCAGTACTTC
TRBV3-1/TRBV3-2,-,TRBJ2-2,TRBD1,CASSLPGQATGELFF,TGTGCCAGCAGCTTACCGGGACAGGCCACCGGGGAGCTGTTTTTT
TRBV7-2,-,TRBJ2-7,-,CASSLVRVTAYEQYF,TGTGCCAGCAGCTTAGTACGGGTGACGGCCTACGAGCAGTACTTC
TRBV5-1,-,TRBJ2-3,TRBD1,CASSKGQGTDTQYF,TGCGCCAGCAGCAAGGGACAGGGGACAGATACGCAGTATTTT
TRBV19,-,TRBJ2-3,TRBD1,CASSIRTGAVGDTQYF,TGTGCCAGTAGTATCCGAACAGGGGCCGTGGGGGATACGCAGTATTTT
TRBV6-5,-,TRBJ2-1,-,CASRGGVSEQFF,TGTGCCAGCAGAGGGGGGGTTAGTGAGCAGTTCTTC
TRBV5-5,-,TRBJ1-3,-,CASSRLGAGTGNTIYF,TGTGCCAGCAGCCGGCTAGGTGCAGGGACTGGAAACACCATATATTTT